Shown below are 10 T cell receptor beta chains from a single sample sequenced in a study of blood T cell repertoires in COVID-19. Using immunoSEQ multiplex PCR, the repertoire was profiled, and TCRdb retains in-frame clones only, with some absent. The table has under 60,000 clones, approximately 84% seen once. Sequenced input: peripheral blood. These receptors all stem from a human donor in a cohort sampled during active COVID-19.

The gene calls are TRBV5-1 and TRBJ2-1, with TRBD2 identical over 10 bases. The CDR3 totals 18 residues. With V trimmed by 0 bases and J by 0 bases, 6 bases remained unmatched. CDR1 is SGHRS, CDR2 YFSETQ, per germline. CDR3 coding DNA: TGCGCCAGCAGCTTGGAACTAGCGGGAAGATCCTCCTACAATGAGCAGTTCTTC. It codes for CASSLELAGRSSYNEQFF. The variable domain in full, completed from reference TRBV5-1 and TRBJ2-1, reads KAGVTQTPRYLIKTRGQQVTLSCSPISGHRSVSWYQQTPGQGLQFLFEYFSETQRNKGNFPGRFSGRQFSNSRSEMNVSTLELGDSALYLCASSLELAGRSSYNEQFFGPGTRLTVL.

This chain uses TRBV11-2 with TRBJ2-7; D is unresolved. Germline V lookup: CDR1 SGHAT, CDR2 FQNNGV. This CDR3 contains 13 residues. V was shortened by 2 bases and J by 4 bases, with 9 bases between the two germline ends. The CDR3 sequence is CASSLLVAYEQYF. CDR3 DNA sequence: TGTGCCAGCAGCTTACTAGTTGCGTACGAGCAGTACTTC.

Written as DNA, the CDR3 is TGTGCCAGCAGTAATGGACAGGGGAACGAGCAGTACTTC. Translation gives CASSNGQGNEQYF. The genes are TRBV11-3 and TRBJ2-7; 9 bases are shared with TRBD1. The CDR3 covers 13 residues. Germline-derived CDR1 and CDR2 are SGHNT and YENEEA. After removal of 6 bases from V and 5 bases from J, the junction contained 5 bases not matched to a gene.

The rearrangement links TRBV12-3 or TRBV12-4 to TRBJ2-7, with D maybe TRBD1 (5 bases). V was cut by 7 bases and J by 1 base, with 11 bases left in between. CDR3 size: 13 residues. In DNA, the CDR3 is TGTGCCAGCACGTCACAGGATTCCTACGAGCAGTACTTC. It is translated as CASTSQDSYEQYF.

V is TRBV21-1 and J is TRBJ1-2; the D segment call TRBD1 is taken from the table without a DNA check. TRBV21-1 is marked as a pseudogene. CDR3 length: 16 residues. As DNA, the CDR3 is TGTGCCAGCAGCAAAGCGCGGGGACAGGGAACTTATGGCTACACCTTC. As protein: CASSKARGQGTYGYTF.

The chain combines TRBV28 with TRBJ2-7, with TRBD2 matching 10 bases. CDR3 length: 14 residues. Germline lookup yields CDR1 MDHEN and CDR2 SYDVKM. With V trimmed by 7 bases and J by 2 bases, 5 bases remained unmatched. The CDR3 loop reads CASMPLAGTYEQYF. The CDR3 DNA is TGTGCCAGCATGCCACTAGCGGGAACCTACGAGCAGTACTTC.

This chain joins TRBV28 and TRBJ2-7; 10 bases line up with TRBD1. The germline gives CDR1 MDHEN, CDR2 SYDVKM. Germline trimming cut 5 bases from V and 7 bases from J; bases unmatched to any gene: 5. This CDR3 contains 13 residues. The CDR3 region has the DNA TGTGCCAGCAGTAGACAGGGGGCGAGGGAGCAGTACTTC. Its protein product is CASSRQGAREQYF.

V is TRBV7-2 and J is TRBJ1-1; the D is unclear. Germline V lookup: CDR1 SGHTA, CDR2 FQGNSA. The CDR3 runs to 15 residues. Trimming cost V 1 base and J 0 bases, with 9 bases left between them. CDR3 nucleotides: TGTGCCAGCAGCTTAGTGGCCAGATTGAACACTGAAGCTTTCTTT. Protein product: CASSLVARLNTEAFF.

V and J are TRBV4-2 and TRBJ2-1, with 10 bases lining up with TRBD2. The CDR3 loop spans 17 amino acids. The V and J ends lost 0 bases and 7 bases, in that order; junction bases with no gene match: 9. CDR1 LGHNA and CDR2 YNFKEQ come from the germline V gene. This CDR3 is CASSQEPAGGPGNEQFF. DNA of the CDR3: TGTGCCAGCAGCCAAGAGCCAGCGGGAGGGCCCGGGAATGAGCAGTTCTTC.

The chain employs TRBV9 and TRBJ1-2, with 7 bases identical to TRBD1. This CDR3 comprises 12 residues. Germline V CDR1 and CDR2: SGDLS, YYNGEE. Germline trimming cut 3 bases from V and 6 bases from J; bases unmatched to any gene: 2. The DNA for the CDR3 is TGTGCCAGCAGCGGGCAGGGGGATGGCTACACCTTC. Amino acid sequence: CASSGQGDGYTF.